Each of the 27 T cell receptor beta chains below was sequenced from the same sample in a study of identical twins. Each CDR3 protein is one row after TCRdb ran MiXCR on the 5' RACE reads. The repertoire includes roughly 750,000 distinct CDR3 sequences, 21% of them detected once, and over 4% sits in the top ten. The same specimen was also included in a second study, on T cells expressing NK-cell markers.

The sample consisted of PBMCs. These receptors all come from a woman aged 18-29 years in good health.

The chain has TRBV12-3 or TRBV12-4 and TRBJ2-7, with 12 bases fitting TRBD2. V lost 6 bases and J lost 1; bases outside the gene matches: 13. The CDR3 has 18 amino acids. CDR3 sequence: CASRTGTSGPTLSYEQYF. CDR3 sequence (DNA): TGTGCCAGCAGGACCGGGACTAGCGGGCCGACCCTTTCCTACGAGCAGTACTTC.

In this sample, this clonotype turned up many times. This chain connects TRBV7-9 to TRBJ2-7; weak D call: TRBD2 (6 bases). The CDR3 totals 13 residues. Germline CDR1 and CDR2: SEHNR and FQNEAQ (reference sequence). Deletions cut 4 bases from V and 6 bases from J, with 13 bases between. CDR3 nucleotide sequence: TGTGCCAGCAGCTCGACTAGACGGAGCGAGCAGTACTTC. Translation gives CASSSTRRSEQYF.

This clonotype was seen a few times. This chain uses TRBV4-2 with TRBJ2-3; possible D gene TRBD1, 6 bases. From germline, CDR1 is LGHNA and CDR2 YNFKEQ. This CDR3 spans 13 amino acids. V shed 9 bases and J shed 3 bases, with 13 bases lying between them. CDR3 sequence reads: CASQAGVTDTQYF. CDR3 coding DNA: TGTGCCAGTCAGGCAGGGGTGACAGATACGCAGTATTTT.

V and J are TRBV21-1 and TRBJ1-5; whether TRBD1, the table's D call, matches the DNA was not checked. TRBV21-1 is labeled a pseudogene. CDR3 size: 14 residues. The DNA for the CDR3 is TGTGCCACCCTGACCCGGGGTTTAGGTCAGCCCCAGCATTTT. This encodes CATLTRGLGQPQHF.

CDR3 DNA: TGTGCCAGCAGAGGGTTTCCTGAAGCTTTCTTT. Its translation: CASRGFPEAFF. J is TRBJ1-1 and V is TRBV2, with D unclear. The V gene lost 6 bases and the J gene lost 6 bases, with 8 bases spanning the gap. Per germline, CDR1 SNHLY and CDR2 FYNNEI. The CDR3 has 11 residues.

This clonotype appeared once. At one end the junction does not follow the germline gene, possibly because of a read error. The V and J genes are TRBV7-9 and TRBJ2-1; a possible D gene is TRBD1 (7 bases). There are 13 residues in the CDR3. CDR1 is SEHNR, CDR2 FQNEAQ, per germline (reference sequence). The CDR3: CAIPGGSAHEQLF. For the CDR3, the DNA is TGTGCCATCCCAGGGGGGTCCGCCCATGAGCAGTTATTC. Full variable domain (rest looked up from reference TRBV7-9 and TRBJ2-1): DTGVSQNPRHKITKRGQNVTFRCDPISEHNRLYWYRQTLGQGPEFLTYFQNEAQLEKSRLLSDRFSAERPKGSFSTLEIQRTEQGDSAMYLCAIPGGSAHEQLFGPGTRLTVL.

This clonotype was seen a handful of times. The chain couples TRBV6-1 to TRBJ1-1; D not resolved. Germline CDR1 reads MNHNS; CDR2 reads SASEGT. V lost 4 bases and J lost 8, with 11 bases in between. The CDR3 spans 12 residues. The CDR3 protein is CASSVPRVEAFF. The CDR3 nucleotides read TGTGCCAGCAGTGTACCTAGAGTGGAAGCTTTCTTT.

The CDR3 protein is CASIESSGGIDTQYF. The CDR3 DNA is TGTGCCAGCATCGAGTCCAGCGGGGGGATCGATACGCAGTATTTT. The V call is TRBV6-1, the J call TRBJ2-3; 9 bases agree with TRBD2. This CDR3 has 15 residues. Germline V gives CDR1 MNHNS, CDR2 SASEGT. The junction had 11 bases not matched to a gene; V was cut back by 7 bases and J by 6 bases.

This clonotype has more than one count but fewer than ten. This chain joins TRBV27 and TRBJ2-1; D remains unclear. Germline CDR1 is MNHEY and CDR2 is SMNVEV (reference sequence). The CDR3 contains 15 residues. V was clipped by 4 bases and J by 6 bases, with 16 bases between them. Here the CDR3 DNA reads TGTGCCAGCAGTTATTATCGAGGCCGAAGCAATGAGCAGTTCTTC. Its protein is CASSYYRGRSNEQFF.

With respect to this clonotype: It may be a read error: a sequence one base away is much more abundant. The chain joins TRBV5-8 to TRBJ2-5; D is ambiguous. The germline gives CDR1 SGHTS, CDR2 YDEGEE. V was trimmed by 2 bases and J by 4 bases, leaving 6 bases between them. CDR3 length: 12 residues. CDR3 DNA sequence: TGTGCCAGCAGCTTTACAAGAGAGACCCAGTACTTC. This gives the protein CASSFTRETQYF. The full variable domain, with the rest looked up from reference TRBV5-8 and TRBJ2-5, is EAGVTQSPTHLIKTRGQQATLRCSPISGHTSVYWYQQALGLGLQFLLWYDEGEERNRGNFPPRFSGRQFPNYSSELNVNALELEDSALYLCASSFTRETQYFGPGTRLLVL.

The chain is built from TRBV12-3 or TRBV12-4 and TRBJ2-1; D is perhaps TRBD2 (6 bases). CDR3 length equals 15 residues. V was cut by 3 bases and J by 7 bases, with 16 bases left in between. CDR3 sequence reads: CASSFGSGVMNEQFF. For the CDR3, the DNA is TGTGCCAGCAGTTTCGGGTCGGGAGTTATGAATGAGCAGTTCTTC.

This clonotype appeared a few times. V gene TRBV5-5 combines with J gene TRBJ2-6, with D possibly matching TRBD2 (6 bases). Looked up from germline, CDR1 is SGHKS and CDR2 is YYEKEE (reference sequence). The CDR3 has 18 residues. Trimming left V 2 bases short and J 2 bases short, with 17 bases between. The CDR3 reads CASSLIYWDLTGANVLTF. The CDR3 DNA sequence: TGTGCCAGCAGCTTAATCTACTGGGACTTAACTGGGGCCAACGTCCTGACTTTC.

The rearrangement joins TRBV11-3 to TRBJ2-1; perhaps TRBD1 as D (6 bases). This CDR3 comprises 12 residues. Germline values: CDR1 SGHNT, CDR2 YENEEA. V was cut by 5 bases and J by 9 bases, with 11 bases left in between. The CDR3 here is CASSKLGGEQFF. CDR3 DNA: TGTGCCAGCAGCAAATTAGGGGGTGAGCAGTTCTTC.

This clonotype was detected many times. The chain couples TRBV7-9 to TRBJ2-3, with 10 bases lining up with TRBD2. J lost 4 bases, V lost 5 bases, and 12 bases had no gene match. The CDR3 runs to 17 residues. Looked up from germline, CDR1 is SEHNR and CDR2 is FQNEAQ (reference sequence). The DNA of the CDR3 is TGTGCCAGCAGCCCCGCCGTCGGGCTAGCGGGAGCAGATACGCAGTATTTT. Protein sequence: CASSPAVGLAGADTQYF.

The sample holds a few counts of this clonotype. This chain joins TRBV20-1 and TRBJ2-6, with 7 bases aligning to TRBD2. V shed 5 bases, J shed 0 bases, and the junction held 13 bases outside the gene matches. The CDR3 covers 18 residues. The germline V gene encodes CDR1 DFQATT and CDR2 SNEGSKA (reference sequence). Here the CDR3 reads CSARDLGRVFSGANVLTF. DNA of the CDR3: TGCAGTGCTCGGGACTTGGGGAGGGTATTCTCTGGGGCCAACGTCCTGACTTTC.

This clonotype was observed a handful of times. The chain combines TRBV20-1 with TRBJ2-3; a weak D match, TRBD2 (7 bases). Germline CDR1 is DFQATT and CDR2 is SNEGSKA (reference sequence). V was shortened by 7 bases and J by 7 bases, with 15 bases between the two germline ends. The CDR3 extends over 12 amino acids. The CDR3 protein is CSVGGGRHTQYF. CDR3 DNA: TGCAGTGTTGGGGGGGGCCGTCATACGCAGTATTTT.

In this sample, this clonotype turned up a few times. The rearrangement links TRBV21-1 to TRBJ1-1; the table's D call, TRBD1, has no DNA check behind it. TRBV21-1 is an annotated pseudogene. The CDR3 length is 14 residues. This CDR3 reads CASSTTGVDTEAFF. As DNA, the CDR3 is TGTGCCAGCAGCACGACAGGCGTTGACACTGAAGCTTTCTTT.

This sequence joins TRBV7-9 and TRBJ1-2, with D uncertain. The CDR3 sequence is 14 residues long. Trimming removed 1 base at V and 5 bases at J, with 11 bases between. Per germline, CDR1 SEHNR and CDR2 FQNEAQ (reference sequence). The CDR3 region is CASSLDLGKYGYTF. CDR3 nucleotides: TGTGCCAGCAGCTTAGACCTGGGGAAATATGGCTACACCTTC.

This clonotype was found a few times. This chain uses TRBV7-9 with TRBJ2-3; TRBD1 matches at 11 bases. The CDR3 spans 17 residues. The V and J ends lost 3 bases and 5 bases, in that order; junction bases with no gene match: 10. The germline V gene encodes CDR1 SEHNR and CDR2 FQNEAQ (reference sequence). CDR3 sequence (DNA): TGTGCCAGCAGCTTGCTTTTGGGACAGGGGGTGGAAGATACGCAGTATTTT. This sequence encodes CASSLLLGQGVEDTQYF.

V is TRBV7-2 and J is TRBJ2-7, with D maybe TRBD2 (5 bases). V dropped 6 bases and J dropped 3 bases, with 21 bases sitting between them. This CDR3 region has 16 residues. Germline assignment: CDR1 SGHTA and CDR2 FQGNSA. The CDR3 loop is CASSYRGGENFYEQYF. The CDR3 region has the DNA TGTGCCAGCAGTTACCGGGGTGGGGAGAATTTCTACGAGCAGTACTTC.

This clonotype was recorded a few times. The genes are TRBV10-3 and TRBJ2-3; 10 bases are shared with TRBD2. Germline V CDR1 and CDR2: ENHRY, SYGVKD. The trim removed 5 bases at V and 0 bases at J, leaving 5 bases unmatched. The CDR3 totals 16 residues. CDR3 loop: CAISPLLAGSTDTQYF. For the CDR3, the DNA is TGTGCCATCAGTCCCTTACTAGCGGGGAGCACAGATACGCAGTATTTT.

The chain is built from TRBV6-5 and TRBJ2-1, with D unclear. Germline CDR1 is MNHEY and CDR2 is SVGAGI. The CDR3 is 16 amino acids. Trimming pared 0 bases from V and 5 bases from J, leaving 14 bases between. CDR3 sequence: CASSYSNPLDNNEQFF. CDR3 sequence (DNA): TGTGCCAGCAGTTACTCCAATCCCCTAGACAACAATGAGCAGTTCTTC.

This clonotype turned up a few times. The chain recombines TRBV2 with TRBJ2-3; 8 nucleotides align to TRBD1. The CDR3 loop spans 15 amino acids. Trimming cost V 4 bases and J 3 bases; bases outside gene matches: 6. Germline V gene lookup returns CDR1 SNHLY and CDR2 FYNNEI. CDR3 in amino acids: CASSVYRGRTDTQYF. The DNA of the CDR3 is TGTGCCAGCAGTGTCTACAGGGGGAGGACAGATACGCAGTATTTT.

There are a few counts of this clonotype. V and J are TRBV4-3 and TRBJ1-3; D is unclear. The V end lost 0 bases, the J end lost 0 bases, and 6 bases lay between the germline ends. CDR1 LGHNA and CDR2 YSLEER come from the germline V gene. The CDR3 has 15 residues. CDR3 residues: CASSQEANSGNTIYF. Written as DNA, the CDR3 is TGCGCCAGCAGCCAAGAAGCCAACTCTGGAAACACCATATATTTT.

This clonotype has just a few counts. The chain links TRBV29-1 to TRBJ1-1; possible D gene TRBD1, 6 bases. The V end was cut by 6 bases, the J end by 0 bases, with 14 bases between. Germline V gene lookup returns CDR1 SQVTM and CDR2 ANQGSEA. CDR3 length: 14 amino acids. CDR3: CSVKRDTLNTEAFF. Written as DNA, the CDR3 is TGCAGCGTGAAACGGGACACCCTGAACACTGAAGCTTTCTTT.

The chain combines TRBV5-1 with TRBJ2-7; the D gene could be TRBD1 or TRBD2 (5 bases each). Between the trimmed V and J ends, which lost 4 bases and 4 bases, there was a span of 21 bases. From germline, CDR1 is SGHRS and CDR2 YFSETQ. The CDR3 has 16 residues. The CDR3 DNA follows: TGCGCCAGCAGCCCGAGCTCCGGGACGGAGATATACGAGCAGTACTTC. The encoded protein is CASSPSSGTEIYEQYF.

As DNA, the CDR3 is TGCAGTGCTAGAGAGGGTAGCGGGGGGGCACATGAGCAGTTCTTC. It encodes CSAREGSGGAHEQFF. The V and J genes are TRBV20-1 and TRBJ2-1, with 11 bases matching TRBD2. The CDR3 totals 15 residues. Looked up from germline, CDR1 is DFQATT and CDR2 is SNEGSKA (reference sequence). V trimming: 0 bases; J trimming: 8 bases; junction bases outside the gene matches: 6.